One and the same sample provided the 3 T cell receptor beta chains below, sequenced in a study of blood T cell repertoires in COVID-19. Libraries were prepared by immunoSEQ multiplex PCR; TCRdb keeps only in-frame clonotypes and omits some of them. The table has under 400,000 clones, about 87% seen once. Sequenced: PBMCs or T cells enriched from blood (not recorded which). The receptors here all came from a man between 40 and 49 years old in a cohort exposed to, infected with or recovered from COVID-19 (not recorded which).

The genes are TRBV7-2 and TRBJ2-7, with 8 bases matching TRBD1. The junction had 11 bases not matched to a gene; V was cut back by 1 base and J by 12 bases. The germline CDR1 and CDR2 sequences are SGHTA and FQGNSA. The length of the CDR3 is 14 residues. The CDR3 sequence: CASSLGSGQGQLYF. CDR3 bases: TGTGCCAGCAGCTTAGGGAGTGGACAGGGTCAACTGTACTTC.

The rearrangement links TRBV25-1 to TRBJ1-1; D is unresolved. The CDR3 is 13 amino acids. V was shortened by 3 bases and J by 8 bases, with 13 bases between the two germline ends. The germline V gene encodes CDR1 MGHDK and CDR2 SYGVNS. The CDR3 is CASSDRGPGEAFF. The CDR3 DNA follows: TGTGCCAGCAGTGACCGGGGTCCCGGGGAAGCTTTCTTT.

The rearrangement joins TRBV3-1 (or the pseudogene TRBV3-2) to TRBJ2-1; TRBD2 agrees at 13 bases. Germline CDR1 LGHDT, CDR2 YNNKEL (reference sequence). V lost 4 bases to trimming and J lost 0 bases; unmatched junction nucleotides: 0. This CDR3 is built from 16 residues. This CDR3 is CASSRLAGGSYNEQFF. The CDR3 bases are TGTGCCAGCAGCCGACTAGCGGGAGGCTCCTACAATGAGCAGTTCTTC.